Below, 3 T cell receptor beta chains from the same sample are listed, as sequenced in a study of T cell repertoires in cytomegalovirus infection. Antigens for these TCRs are unknown. TCRdb ran MiXCR on the reads and lists one entry per CDR3 protein. The table shows some 900,000 distinct CDR3 sequences, with about 31% occurring only once. This specimen consisted of cultured CD8+ T cells from PBMCs, obtained from culture after CMV antigen stimulation. The receptors shown here come from a human donor in good health (CMV status not recorded). Some clones in this sample may be carry-over from other donors' samples.

The rearrangement joins TRBV7-6 to TRBJ2-3, with TRBD2 identical over 10 bases. CDR1 is SGHVS and CDR2 is FNYEAQ in the germline V gene. CDR3 length: 14 amino acids. The junction had 5 bases not matched to a gene; V was cut back by 5 bases and J by 6 bases. As DNA, the CDR3 is TGTGCCAGCAGCAGAGCGGGGGGGCGTGATACGCAGTATTTT. Residues: CASSRAGGRDTQYF.

A few counts support this clonotype. The chain joins TRBV4-1 to TRBJ1-4; D might be TRBD1 (6 bases). The CDR3 length is 16 residues. Germline CDR1 is MGHRA and CDR2 is YSYEKL. Trimming took off 4 bases at V and 0 bases at J, with 12 bases between the two ends. As DNA, the CDR3 is TGCGCCAGCAGCCTGGGACACTCTACAACTAATGAAAAACTGTTTTTT. Translated, it gives CASSLGHSTTNEKLFF.

This clonotype was seen only a few times. The rearrangement joins TRBV14 to TRBJ2-1; a possible D gene is TRBD2 (5 bases). The CDR3 loop spans 15 amino acids. The germline gives CDR1 SGHDN, CDR2 FVKESK. Trimming pared 0 bases from V and 7 bases from J, leaving 13 bases between. The CDR3 sequence is CASSQDGRVMNEQFF. CDR3 sequence (DNA): TGTGCCAGCAGCCAAGACGGGCGGGTTATGAATGAGCAGTTCTTC.